The sequence of this T cell receptor beta chain was determined in a study of shared clonotypes between healthy human individuals. Study-wide results and caveats: The study found lower generation probabilities in non-shared clonotypes than in those shared by all four donors. The represented genetic and exposure-history diversity was limited by the small number of donors.

V shed 1 base and J 9 bases; nucleotides not matched to a gene: 12. Germline CDR1 reads LGHNA; CDR2 reads YSLEER. The CDR3 is made up of 17 amino acids. On this clone itself: Antigen specificity is unknown.

Naive CD8 cells, CD45RO-negative and positively selected for CCR7, excluded terminally differentiated effector memory CD45RA+ cells. Sequencing was performed with immunoSEQ multiplex PCR; in TCRdb, only in-frame clones are kept and a portion is missing. The sample carries some 2,100,000 clones, more than 85% recorded once. V gene TRBV4-3 combines with J gene TRBJ2-1; TRBD2 matches 10 bases. The sequenced material came from naive CD8+ T cells from PBMCs. This clonotype was obtained from a man aged 18 to 35 in good health. Some clones in this sample may be carry-over from other donors' samples. The CDR3, as DNA: TGCGCCAGCAGCCAAGTATCGGTAGCGGGAGGCCCCAGTGAGCAGTTCTTC. Translation gives CASSQVSVAGGPSEQFF.